This TCR beta chain was sequenced during a study of T cell repertoires in cytomegalovirus infection. Overall study context: Public TCR beta signatures marked donors with CMV infection and the matching HLA. Whole-study findings and limits: The study found HLA-C-restricted CMV-specific TCR beta clonotypes dominating the ex vivo response. Frequencies of public TCR beta families were cumulated, and this identified carriers of CMV plus the relevant HLA.

As concerns this clonotype: Its cognate antigen is unknown.

TCRdb recomputed calls from the reads with MiXCR, one row per CDR3 protein. In the table there are roughly 760,000 distinct CDR3 sequences, 35% to 40% of which are singletons. Germline V gene data show CDR1 as MDHEN and CDR2 as SYDVKM. CDR3 length: 16 residues. Trimming removed 5 bases from V and 1 base from J, with 14 bases in between. Material: PBMCs. The rearrangement links TRBV28 to TRBJ2-2, with D perhaps TRBD2 (5 bases). This sequence originates from a human donor in good health (CMV status not recorded). Some clones in this sample may be carry-over from other donors' samples. The CDR3 sequence: CASSPLLGRNTGELFF. The CDR3 nucleotides read TGTGCCAGCAGTCCCTTGTTGGGGAGGAACACCGGGGAGCTGTTTTTT.